The 30 T cell receptor beta chains listed next were all sequenced from one sample in a study of identical twins. MiXCR, run by TCRdb on the 5' RACE reads, gives a single entry per CDR3 protein. The table includes 500,000 to 650,000 distinct CDR3 sequences, roughly 6.6% detected once. This sample also belongs to another study, concerning yellow fever vaccine responses in identical twins.

The sequencing sample was made of PBMCs. These receptors all stem from a woman in her late teens or twenties in good health.

The chain has TRBV5-5 and TRBJ2-1, with 13 bases identical to TRBD2. The CDR3 runs to 15 residues. With V trimmed by 3 bases and J by 8 bases, 5 bases remained unmatched. Germline loops: CDR1 SGHKS, CDR2 YYEKEE (reference sequence). The CDR3 bases are TGTGCCAGCAGCTCGACTAGCGGGGGGTGGGATGAGCAGTTCTTC. This codes for CASSSTSGGWDEQFF.

This clonotype was picked up many times. This chain joins TRBV4-1 and TRBJ1-1, with 7 nucleotides matching TRBD1. Germline V gene lookup returns CDR1 MGHRA and CDR2 YSYEKL. The CDR3 covers 17 residues. V lost 4 bases, J lost 0 bases, and 11 bases stayed unmatched. The chain's CDR3 is CASSPNSGGRMNTEAFF. CDR3 nucleotide sequence: TGCGCCAGCAGCCCAAACTCAGGGGGGAGAATGAACACTGAAGCTTTCTTT.

This chain joins TRBV12-3 or TRBV12-4 and TRBJ1-2; D is unresolved. The CDR3 totals 13 residues. The V end was cut by 1 base, the J end by 8 bases, with 11 bases between. CDR3 sequence (DNA): TGTGCCAGCAGTTTAGGGTTAAGCCAAGGCTACACCTTC. Its translation is CASSLGLSQGYTF.

This clonotype was counted between two and nine times. The chain joins TRBV27 to TRBJ2-1; weak D call: TRBD1 (5 bases). From germline, CDR1 is MNHEY and CDR2 SMNVEV (reference sequence). This CDR3 contains 15 residues. The ends were cut back, 6 bases at V and 3 bases at J, with 15 bases in the middle. For the CDR3, the DNA is TGTGCCAGCAGAACCTCTCCAGGGAACTACAATGAGCAGTTCTTC. Translated: CASRTSPGNYNEQFF.

This clonotype appeared many times. The CDR3, as DNA: TGTGCCAGCAGCTTAGCCGGACCTTATGACTACGAGCAGTACTTC. This encodes CASSLAGPYDYEQYF. The V gene is TRBV7-6, the J gene TRBJ2-7; no definite D call. V lost 0 bases and J 3 bases, leaving 12 bases between the germline ends. Germline V gene lookup returns CDR1 SGHVS and CDR2 FNYEAQ. There are 15 residues in the CDR3.

This clonotype was picked up many times. The gene calls are TRBV20-1 and TRBJ2-3, with 10 bases identical to TRBD1. Germline loops: CDR1 DFQATT, CDR2 SNEGSKA (reference sequence). J gave up 2 bases and V 6 bases, and 8 bases lay outside the gene matches. The CDR3 spans 15 residues. CDR3 sequence: CSALPTGGDTDTQYF. Here the CDR3 DNA reads TGCAGTGCCTTGCCGACAGGGGGCGACACAGATACGCAGTATTTT.

In DNA form, the CDR3 reads TGTGCCAGCAGCCCCAACGGACAGGGGGCGCGGGGCTACACCTTC. The encoded protein is CASSPNGQGARGYTF. The chain joins TRBV12-3 or TRBV12-4 to TRBJ1-2, with TRBD1 identical over 11 bases. Germline trimming cut 6 bases from V and 8 bases from J; bases unmatched to any gene: 11. This CDR3 contains 15 residues.

This clonotype was found a few times. The chain recombines TRBV10-3 with TRBJ2-2; D gene uncertain. Germline values: CDR1 ENHRY, CDR2 SYGVKD. Deletions cut 7 bases from V and 1 base from J, with 13 bases between. The CDR3 is 15 residues long. For the CDR3, the DNA is TGTGCCATCACTTCCCAGGACCTGAACACCGGGGAGCTGTTTTTT. It is translated as CAITSQDLNTGELFF.

In its sample, this clonotype was seen many times. The genes are TRBV7-9 and TRBJ2-5; D remains unclear. The germline V gene has CDR1 SEHNR and CDR2 FQNEAQ (reference sequence). V shed 1 base and J shed 5 bases, with 11 bases lying between them. CDR3 size: 14 residues. Written as DNA, the CDR3 is TGTGCCAGCAGCTTAGGCCTGGGATTGGAGACCCAGTACTTC. As protein: CASSLGLGLETQYF. The whole variable domain, remainder taken from reference TRBV7-9 and TRBJ2-5, is DTGVSQNPRHKITKRGQNVTFRCDPISEHNRLYWYRQTLGQGPEFLTYFQNEAQLEKSRLLSDRFSAERPKGSFSTLEIQRTEQGDSAMYLCASSLGLGLETQYFGPGTRLLVL.

In this sample, this clonotype turned up many times. The chain joins TRBV7-9 to TRBJ2-1; D call uncertain. Trimming removed 1 base from V and 5 bases from J, with 3 bases in between. Germline-derived CDR1 and CDR2 are SEHNR and FQNEAQ (reference sequence). The CDR3 sequence is 12 residues long. CDR3 coding DNA: TGTGCCAGCAGCTTAGTGGACAATGAGCAGTTCTTC. It translates to CASSLVDNEQFF.

This clonotype was counted at least ten times. The chain uses TRBV5-6 and TRBJ2-1, with D unclear. The CDR3 spans 16 residues. V shed 4 bases and J shed 0 bases, with 14 bases lying between them. The V gene's germline CDR1 is SGHDT and CDR2 YYEEEE. CDR3 amino acids: CASSGTAMSSYNEQFF. CDR3 coding DNA: TGTGCCAGCAGCGGCACCGCGATGAGCTCCTACAATGAGCAGTTCTTC. Full variable domain (remainder filled in from reference TRBV5-6 and TRBJ2-1): DAGVTQSPTHLIKTRGQQVTLRCSPKSGHDTVSWYQQALGQGPQFIFQYYEEEERQRGNFPDRFSGHQFPNYSSELNVNALLLGDSALYLCASSGTAMSSYNEQFFGPGTRLTVL.

This clonotype has only a few counts. The chain has TRBV29-1 and TRBJ2-1; D perhaps matches TRBD2 (6 bases). This CDR3 is 10 amino acids long. Trimming stripped 7 bases from V and 12 bases from J, with 13 bases between. Germline V gene data show CDR1 as SQVTM and CDR2 as ANQGSEA. The CDR3 region is CSASSVGQFF. The CDR3 DNA follows: TGCAGCGCTTCTAGCGTAGGGCAGTTCTTC.

This clonotype was seen a few times. This sequence joins TRBV27 and TRBJ2-1; 11 bases are shared with TRBD2. This CDR3 has 14 residues. Germline CDR1 reads MNHEY; CDR2 reads SMNVEV (reference sequence). Trimming cost V 10 bases and J 7 bases; bases outside gene matches: 9. The CDR3 DNA reads TGTGCCACCATAGGGGCTAGCGGGAGGAATGAGCAGTTCTTC. It codes for CATIGASGRNEQFF.

The chain has TRBV28 and TRBJ1-5; the D gene is possibly TRBD1 (5 bases). CDR1 and CDR2 from the germline V gene are MDHEN and SYDVKM. Trimming took off 6 bases at V and 4 bases at J, with 22 bases between the two ends. This CDR3 spans 17 amino acids. The CDR3 DNA is TGTGCCAGCAGACTAAGGTCGGTAGGGCAGGGTAATCAGCCCCAGCATTTT. This gives the protein CASRLRSVGQGNQPQHF. The complete variable domain, with remaining parts taken from reference TRBV28 and TRBJ1-5, reads DVKVTQSSRYLVKRTGEKVFLECVQDMDHENMFWYRQDPGLGLRLIYFSYDVKMKEKGDIPEGYSVSREKKERFSLILESASTNQTSMYLCASRLRSVGQGNQPQHFGDGTRLSIL.

This clonotype was seen more than once but under ten times. The CDR3 nucleotides are TGTGCCAGCAGTTTAGCGCTCGGGACAGGGGACTCCTACGAGCAGTACTTC. This translates into CASSLALGTGDSYEQYF. The chain has TRBV12-3 or TRBV12-4 and TRBJ2-7; TRBD1 aligns across 10 bases. V was pared by 0 bases and J by 0 bases, with 5 bases of the junction left unmatched. CDR3 size: 17 residues.

This clonotype was observed a few times. The chain is built from TRBV6-5 and TRBJ1-2, with 10 bases that match TRBD1. The CDR3 has 15 amino acids. The V gene end was trimmed by 2 bases and the J gene end by 3 bases; junction bases not matched to a gene: 3. CDR1 is MNHEY, CDR2 SVGAGI, per germline. The chain's CDR3 is CASSYDRGRDYGYTF. CDR3 in DNA: TGTGCCAGCAGTTACGACAGGGGGCGGGACTATGGCTACACCTTC.

This clonotype was counted a few times. The chain carries TRBV12-3 or TRBV12-4 and TRBJ1-2; no reliable D call. This CDR3 region has 14 residues. V dropped 6 bases and J dropped 2 bases, with 13 bases sitting between them. The CDR3 nucleotides are TGTGCCAGCAGCCTCAGAGACGGAAACTATGGCTACACCTTC. Translating it yields CASSLRDGNYGYTF.

The CDR3: CASSTAGQGLSGYTF. The CDR3 DNA follows: TGTGCCAGCAGTACTGCGGGACAGGGGTTAAGTGGCTACACCTTC. This chain connects TRBV6-5 to TRBJ1-2, with 10 bases fitting TRBD1. Germline values: CDR1 MNHEY, CDR2 SVGAGI. The V and J ends lost 5 bases and 7 bases, in that order; junction bases with no gene match: 10. CDR3 length equals 15 residues.

This clonotype occurred many times. The genes are TRBV12-3 or TRBV12-4 and TRBJ2-3; 9 bases are a match to TRBD1. This CDR3 region has 13 residues. V shed 5 bases, J shed 14 bases, and the junction held 11 bases outside the gene matches. CDR3 DNA: TGTGCCAGCAGTGGACAGGGGCCGCGTTACAGGTATTTT. The encoded protein is CASSGQGPRYRYF.

This clonotype was observed a handful of times. The genes are TRBV4-1 and TRBJ1-2; D is unresolved. Germline lookup yields CDR1 MGHRA and CDR2 YSYEKL. Trimming removed 4 bases at V and 1 base at J, with 16 bases between. The CDR3 is 16 residues long. CDR3 DNA: TGCGCCAGCAGCCCCACGAGTCGGGCGCTTAACTATGGCTACACCTTC. This sequence encodes CASSPTSRALNYGYTF.

The V gene is TRBV7-4, the J gene TRBJ2-6, with D possibly TRBD1 on 6 matching bases. Germline CDR1 reads SGHVT; CDR2 reads SQSDAQ. V lost 9 bases to trimming and J lost 4 bases, with 28 bases between them. The CDR3 runs 19 residues. The CDR3 reads CAREGGRGPPAVGANVLTF. As DNA, the CDR3 is TGTGCCAGAGAGGGTGGCAGGGGTCCCCCTGCGGTCGGGGCCAACGTCCTGACTTTC.

The V call is TRBV27, the J call TRBJ2-1; D not certain. The length of the CDR3 is 15 residues. CDR1 and CDR2 (germline): MNHEY, SMNVEV (reference sequence). Deletions cut 6 bases from V and 12 bases from J, with 24 bases between. Written as DNA, the CDR3 is TGTGCCAGCAGCCCCATATCTTTGTCCCTAGGAGCGCAGTTCTTC. The encoded protein is CASSPISLSLGAQFF.

The rearrangement links TRBV19 to TRBJ1-6; D possibly corresponds to TRBD1 (5 bases). Germline V gene sequence: CDR1 LNHDA, CDR2 SQIVND (reference sequence). The CDR3 has 14 amino acids. V lost 3 bases and J lost 7, with 10 bases in between. The CDR3: CASSMRQLNSPLHF. In DNA, the CDR3 is TGTGCCAGTAGTATGAGACAGTTGAATTCACCCCTCCACTTT.

This clonotype was found many times. This chain links TRBV12-3 or TRBV12-4 with TRBJ1-2; TRBD1 aligns across 9 bases. The CDR3 extends over 16 amino acids. Trimming cost V 6 bases and J 2 bases; bases outside gene matches: 10. CDR3 in DNA: TGTGCCAGCAGAGGGGACAGGGTAGGACTAAACTATGGCTACACCTTC. Translating gives CASRGDRVGLNYGYTF.

This clonotype was seen a handful of times. The chain employs TRBV6-2 or TRBV6-3 and TRBJ2-7; 9 bases agree with TRBD2. CDR1 and CDR2 from the germline V gene are MNHEY and SVGEGT. The ends lost 2 bases at V and 4 bases at J; junction bases unmatched: 3. The CDR3 length is 14 residues. The CDR3 reads CASSYLREGYEQYF. In DNA, the CDR3 is TGTGCCAGCAGTTACCTGCGGGAGGGGTACGAGCAGTACTTC.

The rearrangement uses TRBV24-1 and TRBJ2-5; tentatively, D is TRBD2 (6 bases). The V end lost 5 bases, the J end lost 9 bases, and 12 bases lay between the germline ends. CDR3 length: 12 amino acids. Germline V gives CDR1 KGHDR, CDR2 SFDVKD. The CDR3 here is CATSGPTGAQYF. The CDR3 DNA reads as TGTGCCACCAGTGGACCGACGGGGGCCCAGTACTTC.

This clonotype came up a few times. The chain carries TRBV20-1 and TRBJ2-2; D ambiguous. The ends were cut back, 5 bases at V and 1 base at J, with 11 bases in the middle. Germline CDR1 is DFQATT and CDR2 is SNEGSKA (reference sequence). The CDR3 is 14 amino acids. This CDR3 is CSAPAPGNTGELFF. CDR3 nucleotides: TGCAGTGCTCCGGCCCCGGGGAACACCGGGGAGCTGTTTTTT.

This clonotype was recorded many times. V is TRBV20-1 and J is TRBJ2-1, with D tentatively TRBD2 (5 bases). The CDR3 totals 12 residues. The V end was cut by 1 base, the J end by 9 bases, with 10 bases between. Germline CDR1 DFQATT, CDR2 SNEGSKA (reference sequence). CDR3 sequence: CSARVRGGEQFF. CDR3 nucleotides: TGCAGTGCTAGAGTTCGGGGTGGTGAGCAGTTCTTC.

This clonotype was counted many times. The chain uses TRBV28 and TRBJ2-7; no reliable D call. The CDR3 totals 13 residues. Germline lookup yields CDR1 MDHEN and CDR2 SYDVKM. The V end lost 6 bases, the J end lost 1 base, and 10 bases lay between the germline ends. CDR3 protein: CASSGPPSYEQYF. The DNA of the CDR3 is TGTGCCAGCAGCGGACCACCGTCCTACGAGCAGTACTTC.

In its sample, this clonotype was seen many times. The genes are TRBV5-8 and TRBJ1-2; maybe TRBD1 (5 bases). CDR1 is SGHTS and CDR2 is YDEGEE in the germline V gene. Between the trimmed V and J ends, which lost 0 bases and 9 bases, there was a span of 9 bases. The CDR3 loop spans 12 amino acids. Written as DNA, the CDR3 is TGTGCCAGCAGCTTGGACAGGCTAAGCTACACCTTC. Protein sequence: CASSLDRLSYTF.